The 2 T cell receptor beta chains in this list originate from one sample, sequenced in a study of blood T cell repertoires in COVID-19 (dated by TCRdb to about 2020). The method behind the library was the immunoSEQ multiplex PCR assay. Here the immuneACCESS table is served through TCRdb, limited to in-frame sequences with V and J called. Missing clones are a known gap in these copies; in checked studies unresolved V genes cover under half, and the rest lacks a known reason. In all, the sample holds around 200,000 clones, and nearly 90% of those were seen once. The ten largest account for around 2% of the sample. What was sequenced was PBMCs or T cells enriched from blood (not recorded which). The receptors derive from a woman aged 40 to 49 with acute COVID-19.

This clone was observed once. The V and J genes are TRBV19 and TRBJ1-5, with 7 bases aligning to TRBD1. CDR1 and CDR2 from the germline V gene are LNHDA and SQIVND (reference sequence). V dropped 5 bases and J dropped 9; count of bases not matched to a gene: 19. The CDR3 has 17 residues. CDR3 loop: CASSFSVGGDSHSPQHF. CDR3 nucleotides: TGTGCCAGTAGTTTTAGCGTCGGTGGGGACAGTCATTCGCCCCAGCATTTT.

V usage is TRBV7-2 and J usage is TRBJ2-2, with TRBD1 matching over 10 bases. The germline gives CDR1 SGHTA, CDR2 FQGNSA. The ends lost 5 bases at V and 2 bases at J; junction bases unmatched: 2. The CDR3 is 15 residues long. The CDR3 sequence: CASSGTGANTGELFF. The CDR3 nucleotides read TGTGCCAGCAGCGGGACAGGGGCAAACACCGGGGAGCTGTTTTTT. Combining the CDR3 with reference TRBV7-2 and TRBJ2-2 gives the whole variable domain GAGVSQSPSNKVTEKGKDVELRCDPISGHTALYWYRQSLGQGLEFLIYFQGNSAPDKSGLPSDRFSAERTGGSVSTLTIQRTQQEDSAVYLCASSGTGANTGELFFGEGSRLTVL.